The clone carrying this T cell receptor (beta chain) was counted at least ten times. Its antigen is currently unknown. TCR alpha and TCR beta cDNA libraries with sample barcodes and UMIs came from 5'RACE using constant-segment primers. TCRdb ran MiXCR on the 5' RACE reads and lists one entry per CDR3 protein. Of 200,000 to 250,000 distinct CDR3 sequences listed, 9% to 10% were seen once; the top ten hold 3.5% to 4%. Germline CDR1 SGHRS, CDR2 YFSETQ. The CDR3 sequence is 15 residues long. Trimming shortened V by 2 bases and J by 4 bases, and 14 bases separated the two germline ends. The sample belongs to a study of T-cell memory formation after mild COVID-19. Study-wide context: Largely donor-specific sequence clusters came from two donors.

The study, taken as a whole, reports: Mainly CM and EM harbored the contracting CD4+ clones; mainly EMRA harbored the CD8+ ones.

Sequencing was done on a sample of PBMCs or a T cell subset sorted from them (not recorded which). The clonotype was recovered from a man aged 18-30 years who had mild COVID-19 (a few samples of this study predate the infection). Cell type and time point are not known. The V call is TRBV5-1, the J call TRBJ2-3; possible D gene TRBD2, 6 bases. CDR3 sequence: CASSFGTLKADTQYF. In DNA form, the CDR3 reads TGCGCCAGCAGCTTCGGGACTCTTAAGGCAGATACGCAGTATTTT. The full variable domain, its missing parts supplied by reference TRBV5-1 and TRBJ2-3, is KAGVTQTPRYLIKTRGQQVTLSCSPISGHRSVSWYQQTPGQGLQFLFEYFSETQRNKGNFPGRFSGRQFSNSRSEMNVSTLELGDSALYLCASSFGTLKADTQYFGPGTRLTVL.